One sample yielded the 14 T cell receptor beta chains listed below, sequenced in a study of naive and memory T cell subsets. Two oligonucleotides, mixed equimolar, formed the beta constant-region primer covering TRBC1 and TRBC2. TCRdb reanalysed the UMI-ligation and nested PCR reads using MiXCR and keeps one entry per CDR3 protein. This table has around 23,000 distinct CDR3 sequences, 11% appearing once. Input material: central memory CD8+ T cells from blood. These receptor sequences come from a human donor in good health.

This clonotype turned up a few times. The J gene is TRBJ2-5, the V gene TRBV19; D may be TRBD2 (6 bases). CDR3 size: 15 residues. With 3 bases removed from V and 5 bases from J, the gap between germline ends came to 16 bases. CDR1 and CDR2 from the germline V gene are LNHDA and SQIVND (reference sequence). The CDR3 coding sequence is TGTGCCAGTAGTATGGGTGGAGGGGACGGTGAGACCCAGTACTTC. Its translation is CASSMGGGDGETQYF.

This clonotype appeared many times. The J gene is TRBJ1-2, the V gene TRBV27, with 7 bases identical to TRBD1. CDR1 and CDR2 (germline): MNHEY, SMNVEV (reference sequence). The CDR3 has 13 amino acids. V was pared by 3 bases and J by 7 bases, with 5 bases of the junction left unmatched. The CDR3 region is CASSFRGSSGYTF. CDR3 DNA: TGTGCCAGCAGTTTCAGGGGGTCCTCTGGCTACACCTTC.

This clonotype was seen a handful of times. The chain joins TRBV12-3 or TRBV12-4 to TRBJ2-2, with D perhaps matching TRBD1 or TRBD2 (6 bases each). V lost 8 bases and J 4 bases, leaving 20 bases between the germline ends. The CDR3 sequence is 16 residues long. CDR3 DNA sequence: TGTGCCAGCTATTTGGCCGGGGGCGGAGGCACCGGGGAGCTGTTTTTT. Translating gives CASYLAGGGGTGELFF.

The V call is TRBV2, the J call TRBJ1-3; TRBD1 might be the D (6 bases). The ends were cut back, 4 bases at V and 2 bases at J, with 12 bases in the middle. CDR3 length: 15 residues. Germline values: CDR1 SNHLY, CDR2 FYNNEI. The DNA of the CDR3 is TGTGCCAGCAGTGCGGATGGGGGGCCTGGAAACACCATATATTTT. Its translation is CASSADGGPGNTIYF.

This clonotype came up many times. The genes are TRBV6-4 and TRBJ2-7; 7 nucleotides align to TRBD2. Losses at the gene ends were 8 bases for V and 3 bases for J; bases not matched to a gene: 19. Germline V lookup: CDR1 MRHNA, CDR2 SNTAGT. The CDR3 has 17 residues. The CDR3 nucleotides are TGTGCCAGCCAAGGACTAGTCTTATATTCTGAAAACTACGAGCAGTACTTC. Translating it yields CASQGLVLYSENYEQYF.

In this sample, this clonotype is medium-sized (0.01 to 0.1%). The rearrangement links TRBV6-4 to TRBJ2-3; TRBD1 is a possible D gene (6 bases). This CDR3 is built from 14 residues. Trimming pared 2 bases from V and 6 bases from J, leaving 12 bases between. Germline CDR1 MRHNA, CDR2 SNTAGT. The CDR3 nucleotides read TGTGCCAGCAGTGACAATACAGGGCAGGATACGCAGTATTTT. As protein: CASSDNTGQDTQYF.

This clonotype came up a few times. This chain joins TRBV2 and TRBJ2-1; 7 bases line up with TRBD1. Germline CDR1 reads SNHLY; CDR2 reads FYNNEI. The CDR3 spans 16 residues. J was trimmed by 7 bases and V by 7 bases; bases with no gene match: 16. The CDR3 DNA is TGTGCCAGCAACCTAGCTCAGGGGGTTCGAGGAAATGAGCAGTTCTTC. It codes for CASNLAQGVRGNEQFF.

Concerning this clonotype itself: This may be a read error, as it is one base from a much larger clone. The CDR3 nucleotides read TGTGCCAGCAGTAGGGACGAAGCCAAAAACATTCAGTACTTC. As protein: CASSRDEAKNIQYF. The chain combines TRBV27 with TRBJ2-4; TRBD1 or TRBD2 may be the D gene (5 bases each). CDR1 and CDR2 (germline): MNHEY, SMNVEV (reference sequence). V gave up 5 bases and J gave up 0 bases, with 8 bases separating them. The CDR3 consists of 14 residues.

The V and J genes are TRBV20-1 and TRBJ1-1, with D perhaps TRBD1 (5 bases). The CDR3 is made up of 14 amino acids. V was cut by 0 bases and J by 5 bases, with 13 bases left in between. Per the germline V gene, CDR1 is DFQATT and CDR2 is SNEGSKA (reference sequence). CDR3 coding DNA: TGCAGTGCTAGAGACGGGGTGGGGGGGACTGAAGCTTTCTTT. As protein: CSARDGVGGTEAFF.

The rearrangement links TRBV6-5 to TRBJ2-5; 8 nucleotides agree with TRBD2. CDR3 size: 17 residues. Trimming cost V 0 bases and J 1 base; bases outside gene matches: 7. Germline CDR1 is MNHEY and CDR2 is SVGAGI. For the CDR3, the DNA is TGTGCCAGCAGTTACTCGAGTAGCGGGGTGAGCCAAGAGACCCAGTACTTC. It yields the protein CASSYSSSGVSQETQYF.

This clonotype showed up many times. The gene calls are TRBV5-1 and TRBJ1-1; 8 nucleotides align to TRBD1. Trimming at V came to 0 bases and at J to 5 bases, leaving 9 bases not matched to a gene. Germline CDR1 is SGHRS and CDR2 is YFSETQ. The CDR3 runs to 16 residues. This CDR3 reads CASSLAQGVEGTEAFF. CDR3 DNA sequence: TGCGCCAGCAGCTTGGCACAGGGGGTTGAGGGAACTGAAGCTTTCTTT.

This clonotype has a handful of counts. The chain combines TRBV28 with TRBJ2-1; 9 positions match TRBD1. The length of the CDR3 is 14 residues. Germline V CDR1 and CDR2: MDHEN, SYDVKM. V shed 3 bases and J 9 bases; nucleotides not matched to a gene: 6. The CDR3 loop reads CASSLRTGAGEQFF. In DNA, the CDR3 is TGTGCCAGCAGTTTGCGGACAGGGGCGGGTGAGCAGTTCTTC.

By sample share, this clonotype is medium-sized. The CDR3 coding sequence is TGTGCCAGCAGCTTAGAAACGGGTCTTGGAGGGACCCAGTACTTC. Amino acid sequence: CASSLETGLGGTQYF. The genes are TRBV11-3 and TRBJ2-5, with D possibly TRBD2 on 5 matching bases. CDR1 is SGHNT and CDR2 is YENEEA in the germline V gene. This CDR3 region has 15 residues. The ends were cut back, 0 bases at V and 7 bases at J, with 15 bases in the middle. Variable domain in full (rest from reference TRBV11-3 and TRBJ2-5): EAGVVQSPRYKIIEKKQPVAFWCNPISGHNTLYWYLQNLGQGPELLIRYENEEAVDDSQLPKDRFSAERLKGVDSTLKIQPAELGDSAVYLCASSLETGLGGTQYFGPGTRLLVL.

This clonotype has ten or more counts. The chain is built from TRBV6-2 or TRBV6-3 and TRBJ1-5; the D is unclear. Between the trimmed V and J ends, which lost 2 bases and 3 bases, there was a span of 8 bases. Germline-derived CDR1 and CDR2 are MNHEY and SVGEGT. The CDR3 spans 14 residues. CDR3 in amino acids: CASSYSLLNQPQHF. CDR3 in DNA: TGTGCCAGCAGTTACAGTCTTCTCAATCAGCCCCAGCATTTT.